The clone carrying this T cell receptor (beta chain) was found once. These data belong to a study of OX40 agonist ivuxolimab in advanced cancers. Looking at the study overall: Aged about 23 to 90 with a mean of approximately 60 years, they were approximately 80% male. Prior anti-PD-1, anti-PD-L1 or anti-CTLA-4 therapy was allowed; around 43% had some.

The CDR3 totals 17 residues. CDR1 and CDR2 from the germline V gene are SGHDT and YYEEEE. V gave up 5 bases and J gave up 0 bases, with 15 bases separating them. The assay was immunoSEQ multiplex PCR, and TCRdb's table has in-frame clones only and misses some. The table shows tens of thousands of clones, with about 86% occurring only once. The sequence came from an adult with an advanced solid tumor such as melanoma, head and neck, liver or kidney cancer. The rearrangement links TRBV5-6 to TRBJ1-6; D unclear. The sequences come from CD4+ or CD8+ T cells sorted from blood, collected in a trial of the OX40 agonist ivuxolimab. In nucleotides, the CDR3 is TGTGCCAGCAGTTACGGACGGCATAGCTCCTATAATTCACCCCTCCACTTT. Residues: CASSYGRHSSYNSPLHF.